This T cell receptor beta chain is from a study of cytomegalovirus exposure and HLA in healthy donors. It was with 60 Vbeta and 13 Jbeta primers that the PCR ran. Some clones are missing from TCRdb's copy, which holds only in-frame ones; the method was immunoSEQ multiplex PCR. Among about 140,000 clones listed, roughly three quarters were seen once. Concerning this clone itself: Its antigen is not known.

Germline loops: CDR1 MRHNA, CDR2 SNTAGT. The CDR3 is made up of 16 amino acids. With V trimmed by 5 bases and J by 4 bases, 10 bases remained unmatched. Study-wide points: Across HLA loci, a later analysis found differing TCR association rates, with DRB1 most and HLA-C fewest. Despite most TCR sequences being rare, some public TCRs occurred in many donors.

The sequence came from a woman aged 25 to 39 in good health and CMV-seronegative. The specimen was PBMCs. The chain links TRBV6-4 to TRBJ2-2, with 7 bases that match TRBD1. CDR3 bases: TGTGCCAGCAGTCCGACAGGGTACGGATTCACCGGGGAGCTGTTTTTT. Its protein product is CASSPTGYGFTGELFF.